These 9 T cell receptor beta chains share one sample of origin, sequenced in a study of shared clonotypes between healthy human individuals. The assay was immunoSEQ multiplex PCR, and TCRdb's table has in-frame clones only and misses some. The sample includes about 680,000 clones, around 90% of them seen just once. CD45RO-negative cells were positively selected for CCR7, leaving out terminally differentiated effector memory CD45RA+ cells. The specimen sequenced was naive CD8+ T cells sorted from blood. These receptors all come from a man between 25 and 39 years old in good health.

The genes are TRBV2 and TRBJ2-3, with TRBD2 matching over 8 bases. Germline trimming cut 7 bases from V and 6 bases from J; bases unmatched to any gene: 12. CDR1 is SNHLY and CDR2 is FYNNEI in the germline V gene. CDR3 length equals 15 residues. The chain's CDR3 is CASTSGVAGLDTQYF. CDR3 nucleotide sequence: TGTGCCAGCACCTCGGGGGTAGCGGGACTGGATACGCAGTATTTT.

This clone was counted a single time. The chain uses TRBV19 and TRBJ2-1; D unclear. The germline V and J ends were trimmed by 5 bases and 4 bases, with 12 bases remaining between them. This CDR3 has 14 residues. Germline V lookup: CDR1 LNHDA, CDR2 SQIVND (reference sequence). CDR3 sequence: CASSPAYGYNEQFF. The CDR3 nucleotides read TGTGCCAGTAGTCCCGCGTATGGGTACAATGAGCAGTTCTTC.

The J gene is TRBJ2-4, the V gene TRBV7-9, with TRBD1 matching over 9 bases. This CDR3 has 16 residues. Trimming removed 3 bases from V and 4 bases from J; junction bases left unmatched: 7. Germline CDR1 SEHNR, CDR2 FQNEAQ (reference sequence). DNA of the CDR3: TGTGCCAGCAGCTTGGGCTCCGGGACAGGGAAAAACATTCAGTACTTC. Protein sequence: CASSLGSGTGKNIQYF.

The V gene is TRBV7-9, the J gene TRBJ2-5; weak D call: TRBD1 (6 bases). Germline lookup yields CDR1 SEHNR and CDR2 FQNEAQ (reference sequence). V lost 5 bases to trimming and J lost 3 bases, with 22 bases between them. This CDR3 has 17 residues. CDR3 sequence reads: CASSVTPGHYSKETQYF. The CDR3, as DNA: TGTGCCAGCAGCGTAACCCCGGGACACTATTCGAAAGAGACCCAGTACTTC.

The chain recombines TRBV11-2 with TRBJ2-3; TRBD2 matches 11 bases. The CDR3 sequence is 18 residues long. Germline-derived CDR1 and CDR2 are SGHAT and FQNNGV. V gave up 3 bases and J gave up 2 bases; unmatched junction bases: 10. The DNA for the CDR3 is TGTGCCAGCAGCTTTTTGTTAGCGGGAGGGCCGGTCACAGATACGCAGTATTTT. It specifies CASSFLLAGGPVTDTQYF.

This clone was counted only a few times. In nucleotides, the CDR3 is TGTGCCGCCGGACAGGATCCCTACGAGCAGTACTTC. Protein product: CAAGQDPYEQYF. The V and J genes are TRBV7-9 and TRBJ2-7; the match to TRBD1 covers 7 bases. Germline CDR1 reads SEHNR; CDR2 reads FQNEAQ (reference sequence). V lost 11 bases and J lost 2; bases outside the gene matches: 6. CDR3 length: 12 residues.

The CDR3 spells CASSWEGGAGNTIYF. The CDR3 nucleotides are TGCGCCAGCAGCTGGGAGGGGGGAGCTGGAAACACCATATATTTT. The chain carries TRBV4-1 and TRBJ1-3; TRBD1 might be the D (6 bases). The ends were cut back, 5 bases at V and 2 bases at J, with 13 bases in the middle. The CDR3 spans 15 residues. The germline gives CDR1 MGHRA, CDR2 YSYEKL.

The rearrangement links TRBV6-1 to TRBJ2-1; no firm D call. The CDR3 consists of 14 residues. V was pared by 3 bases and J by 0 bases, with 6 bases between. Germline lookup yields CDR1 MNHNS and CDR2 SASEGT. In DNA form, the CDR3 reads TGTGCCAGCAGTGATCTAGGCTCCTACAATGAGCAGTTCTTC. Residues: CASSDLGSYNEQFF.

The J gene is TRBJ1-3, the V gene TRBV9; tentative D call: TRBD1 (5 bases). Trimming removed 3 bases from V and 1 base from J, with 8 bases in between. The V gene's germline CDR1 is SGDLS and CDR2 YYNGEE. CDR3 length: 14 amino acids. The CDR3 DNA follows: TGTGCCAGCAGCGCTGCAGGGTCTGGAAACACCATATATTTT. It encodes CASSAAGSGNTIYF. Supplemented by reference TRBV9 and TRBJ1-3, the full variable domain reads DSGVTQTPKHLITATGQRVTLRCSPRSGDLSVYWYQQSLDQGLQFLIQYYNGEERAKGNILERFSAQQFPDLHSELNLSSLELGDSALYFCASSAAGSGNTIYFGEGSWLTVV.